Listed below are T cell receptor beta chains from one sample, sequenced in a study of blood T cell repertoires in COVID-19. The method was immunoSEQ multiplex PCR; TCRdb's version includes in-frame clones alone and lacks a portion of them. Found here are about 270,000 clones, roughly nine tenths of them singletons; the top ten hold 2% to 3%. Material: PBMCs or T cells enriched from blood (not recorded which). These receptors were obtained from a woman aged 18-30 years who had recovered from COVID-19. CDR3s include the opening cysteine and the closing phenylalanine or tryptophan. A D gene is named only where the DNA matches it firmly. Clone size, where shown, is once, few, many, or a class for clones that have expanded.

clone_size	v_call	j_call	d_call	cdr3_aa	cdr3_nt
.	TRBV16	TRBJ1-2	TRBD1	CASSQPGTGSGYTF	TGTGCCAGCAGCCAACCCGGGACAGGGAGCGGCTACACCTTC
.	TRBV7-8	TRBJ2-7	.	CASSSRGSPYEQYF	TGTGCCAGCAGCTCTCGGGGGTCCCCCTACGAGCAGTACTTC
.	TRBV3-1/TRBV3-2	TRBJ2-7	.	CASSRGVSYEQYF	TGTGCCAGCAGTCGCGGGGTATCCTACGAGCAGTACTTC
.	TRBV11-2	TRBJ2-3	TRBD2	CASSSGLGSTDTQYF	TGTGCCAGCAGCTCGGGACTAGGAAGCACAGATACGCAGTATTTT
.	TRBV10-3	TRBJ2-5	TRBD2	CAISGFSGGAREETQYF	TGTGCCATCAGTGGTTTTAGCGGGGGGGCCCGAGAAGAGACCCAGTACTTC
.	TRBV14	TRBJ1-6	.	CASSQAGAGNSPLHF	TGTGCCAGCAGCCAGGCGGGGGCGGGGAATTCACCCCTCCACTTT
.	TRBV12-3/TRBV12-4	TRBJ2-2	.	CASSQNTGELFF	TGTGCCAGCAGCCAAAACACCGGGGAGCTGTTTTTT
few	TRBV11-2	TRBJ2-7	.	CASSSKTGVGEQYF	TGTGCCAGCAGCTCCAAGACGGGGGTTGGGGAGCAGTACTTC
.	TRBV18	TRBJ2-1	.	CASSLPGGYNEQFF	TGTGCCAGCTCACTTCCCGGGGGCTACAATGAGCAGTTCTTC
.	TRBV25-1	TRBJ2-3	.	CASSEWASYTDTQYF	TGTGCCAGCAGTGAATGGGCCAGTTACACAGATACGCAGTATTTT
.	TRBV3-1/TRBV3-2	TRBJ1-5	.	CASSLQGVGNQPQHF	TGTGCCAGCAGCCTACAGGGTGTGGGCAATCAGCCCCAGCATTTT
.	TRBV2	TRBJ1-1	.	CASSGGRAEAFF	TGTGCCAGCAGTGGGGGGAGGGCTGAAGCTTTCTTT
.	TRBV30	TRBJ1-2	.	CAWSRPWAGLIYGYTF	TGTGCCTGGAGTCGCCCCTGGGCAGGGCTTATCTATGGCTACACCTTC
.	TRBV28	TRBJ1-5	.	CASSSGVTQPQHF	TGTGCCAGCAGTTCCGGGGTCACTCAGCCCCAGCATTTT
.	TRBV19	TRBJ2-3	TRBD2	CASSSGLAGAADTQYF	TGTGCCAGTAGTTCGGGACTAGCGGGGGCGGCAGATACGCAGTATTTT
.	TRBV4-2	TRBJ1-2	.	CASSQDQRFGYTF	TGTGCCAGCAGCCAAGATCAGAGGTTTGGCTACACCTTC
.	TRBV14	TRBJ2-3	TRBD2	CASSQLGGAGDTQYF	TGTGCCAGCAGCCAACTGGGAGGGGCTGGAGATACGCAGTATTTT
.	TRBV12-5	TRBJ1-2	TRBD1	CASGRSPDRVDGYTF	TGTGCTAGTGGTCGTTCTCCCGACAGGGTCGATGGCTACACCTTC
.	TRBV13	TRBJ2-7	.	CASSPSGTYEQYF	TGTGCCAGCAGCCCCTCGGGGACCTACGAGCAGTACTTC
.	TRBV4-2	TRBJ1-1	TRBD1	CASSQGTGDTEAFF	TGTGCCAGCAGCCAGGGGACAGGCGACACTGAAGCTTTCTTT
.	TRBV2	TRBJ1-1	.	CASSDRGGNTEAFF	TGTGCCAGCAGTGATCGGGGGGGGAACACTGAAGCTTTCTTT
.	TRBV27	TRBJ2-5	.	CASARQLLETQYF	TGTGCCAGCGCCCGACAGCTTTTAGAGACCCAGTACTTC
.	TRBV27	TRBJ2-2	TRBD1	CATRGRTNTGELFF	TGTGCAACCAGGGGGCGGACGAACACCGGGGAGCTGTTTTTT
.	TRBV2	TRBJ2-3	TRBD2	CASRSGLAGVGTQYF	TGTGCCAGCAGGTCTGGACTAGCGGGTGTGGGTACGCAGTATTTT
.	TRBV2	TRBJ2-7	.	CASTENSYEQYF	TGTGCCAGCACGGAGAACTCCTACGAGCAGTACTTC
few	TRBV3-1/TRBV3-2	TRBJ1-4	TRBD1	CASSPGQGVTNEKLFF	TGTGCCAGCAGCCCCGGACAGGGGGTCACTAATGAAAAACTGTTTTTT
.	TRBV6-5	TRBJ2-2	.	CASSLGGTGELFF	TGTGCCAGCAGTTTAGGGGGCACCGGGGAGCTGTTTTTT
.	TRBV5-1	TRBJ2-2	.	CASSLNTGELFF	TGCGCCAGCAGCCTCAACACCGGGGAGCTGTTTTTT
.	TRBV7-9	TRBJ1-4	TRBD1	CASSLGGTVNEKLFF	TGTGCCAGCAGCTTAGGGGGGACAGTTAATGAAAAACTGTTTTTT
.	TRBV19	TRBJ1-2	TRBD1	CASSGQGDYGYTF	TGTGCCAGTAGTGGACAGGGAGACTATGGCTACACCTTC
.	TRBV28	TRBJ1-5	.	CASSFRGVADQPQHF	TGTGCCAGCAGTTTCAGGGGCGTTGCTGATCAGCCCCAGCATTTT